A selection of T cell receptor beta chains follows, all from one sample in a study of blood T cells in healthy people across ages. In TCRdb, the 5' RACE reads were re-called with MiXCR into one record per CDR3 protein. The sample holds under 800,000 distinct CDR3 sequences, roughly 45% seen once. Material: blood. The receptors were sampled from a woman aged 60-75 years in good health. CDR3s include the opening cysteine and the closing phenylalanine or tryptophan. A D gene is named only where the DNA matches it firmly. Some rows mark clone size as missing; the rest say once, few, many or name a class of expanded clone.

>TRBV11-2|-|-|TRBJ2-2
TGTGCCAGCAGCCAGATGGGGGATCCGAGACCCGGGGAGCTGTTTTTT
CASSQMGDPRPGELFF
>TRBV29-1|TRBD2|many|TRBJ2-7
TGCAGCGTTGGGGCTAGCGGGACGGGCGAGCAGTACTTC
CSVGASGTGEQYF
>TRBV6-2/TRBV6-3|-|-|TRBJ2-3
TGTGCCAGCAGTCCAGGGATTGTCACAGAGACGCAGTATTTT
CASSPGIVTETQYF
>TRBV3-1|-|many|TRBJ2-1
TGTGCCAGCAGCCAAGAAAGTTGGGTGCAGTTCTTC
CASSQESWVQFF
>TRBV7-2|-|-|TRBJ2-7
TGTGCCAGCAGCTTAGGGGGCGCAAAGTACGAGCAGAACTTC
CASSLGGAKYEQNF
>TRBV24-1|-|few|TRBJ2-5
TGTGCCACCTCGAATGGGATTTCGGAGACCCAGTACTTC
CATSNGISETQYF
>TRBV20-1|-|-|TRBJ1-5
TGCAGTGCCACCCCAGGGCTTGCGAATCAGCCCCAGCATTTT
CSATPGLANQPQHF
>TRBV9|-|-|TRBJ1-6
TGTGCCAGCAGCTCAGGGCAGGCCGCGCATTCGGGTCTACCCCTCCACTTT
CASSSGQAAHSGLPLHF
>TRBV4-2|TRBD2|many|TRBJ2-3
TGTGCCAGCAGCCAATGGGCTAGCGGGGGCTCAGATACGCAGTATTTT
CASSQWASGGSDTQYF
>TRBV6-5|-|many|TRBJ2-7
TGTGCCAGCGGGTACTCCTACGAGCAGTACTTC
CASGYSYEQYF
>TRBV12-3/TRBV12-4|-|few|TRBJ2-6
TGTGCCAGCAGCCGTGGGGGGGCCAACGTCCTGACTTTC
CASSRGGANVLTF
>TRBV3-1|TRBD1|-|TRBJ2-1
TGTGCCAGCAGCCAAGAAGGGACAGGGGGTGGGGGGGAGCAGTTCTTC
CASSQEGTGGGGEQFF
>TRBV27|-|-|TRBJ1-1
TGTGCCAGCAGTTCCGTACGGCAGGTGGCAAATGGAGCTGAAGCTTTCTTT
CASSSVRQVANGAEAFF
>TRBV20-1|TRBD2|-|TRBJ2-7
TGCAGTGCTAGAATTCCAGCGCCTTACACAACGGGGGGTAATGAGCAGTACTTC
CSARIPAPYTTGGNEQYF
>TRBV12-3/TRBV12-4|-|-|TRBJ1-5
TGTGCCAGCAGTTTATTTGCAGGTAGCAATCAGCCCCAGCATTTT
CASSLFAGSNQPQHF
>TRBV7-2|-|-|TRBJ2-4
TGTGCCAGCAGCCCTCCGGGGGGCAGGAACATTCAGTACTTC
CASSPPGGRNIQYF
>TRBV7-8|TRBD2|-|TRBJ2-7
TGTGCCAGCAGCCCGCTACGCTTAGCGGGCTACGAGCAGTACTTC
CASSPLRLAGYEQYF
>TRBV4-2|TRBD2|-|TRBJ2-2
TGTGCCAGCAGCCCAGCGGGAGCGGGCGGGGAGCTGTTTTTT
CASSPAGAGGELFF
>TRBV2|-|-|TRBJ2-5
TGTGCCAGCCACTCATGGGAGACCCAGTACTTC
CASHSWETQYF
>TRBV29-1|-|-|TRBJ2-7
TGCAGCGTCGTGGGCAGGGGACCTAGCGAGCAGTACTTC
CSVVGRGPSEQYF
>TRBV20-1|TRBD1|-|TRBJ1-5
TGCAGTGCTCGGACAGGGGGAGTTGGTCAGCCCCAGCATTTT
CSARTGGVGQPQHF
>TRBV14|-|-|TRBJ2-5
TGTGCCAGCAGCCAAGATGACCAGGAGCAGTACTTC
CASSQDDQEQYF
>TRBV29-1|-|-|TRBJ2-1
TGCAGCGTCGACTCCTTCGGGACAAGGAACAATGAGCAGTTCTTC
CSVDSFGTRNNEQFF
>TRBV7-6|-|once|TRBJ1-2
TGTGCCAGCAGCCCGACTTGGTCGGGAGGCTACACCTTC
CASSPTWSGGYTF
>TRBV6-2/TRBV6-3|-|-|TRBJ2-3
TGTGCCAGCAGCCTCTTTAGCGTCTCAGATACGCAGTATTTT
CASSLFSVSDTQYF
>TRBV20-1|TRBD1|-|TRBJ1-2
TGCAGTGCTAGAGAGAGGACAGGGACTAACTATGGCTACACCTTC
CSARERTGTNYGYTF
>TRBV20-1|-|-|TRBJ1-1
TGCAGTGCTAGGGGACCCCTGAACACTGAAGCTTTCTTT
CSARGPLNTEAFF
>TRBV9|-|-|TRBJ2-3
TGTGCCAGCAGCGTAGGAGGTACAAAAGCCATAGATACGCAGTATTTT
CASSVGGTKAIDTQYF
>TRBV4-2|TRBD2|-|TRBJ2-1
TGTGCCAGCAGCCGCCCTAGCGGAAGCGGGGATGAGCAGTTCTTC
CASSRPSGSGDEQFF
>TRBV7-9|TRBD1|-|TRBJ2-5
TGTGCCAGCAGCTTAGGGGACAGGACGGAGACCCAGTACTTC
CASSLGDRTETQYF
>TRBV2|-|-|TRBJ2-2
TGTGCCAGCTTCAGGGGATCCACCGGGGAGCTGTTTTTT
CASFRGSTGELFF
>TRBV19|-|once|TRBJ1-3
TGTGCCAGTAGTATCGGGCAGATCTCTGGAAACACCATATATTTT
CASSIGQISGNTIYF
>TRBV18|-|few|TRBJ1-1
TGTGCCAGCAAAAACTCCGGGACGGCCTTCACTGAAGCTTTCTTT
CASKNSGTAFTEAFF
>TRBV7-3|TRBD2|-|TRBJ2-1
TGTGCCAGCAGCGCCGGGACTAGCGGGAGGGGGAATGAGCAGTTCTTC
CASSAGTSGRGNEQFF
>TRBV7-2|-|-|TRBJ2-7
TGTGCCAGCAGCTTCCAACGGCTCTACAATGAGCAGTACTTC
CASSFQRLYNEQYF
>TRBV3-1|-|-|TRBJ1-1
TGTGCCAGCAGCCCGTTTGTGGCCCTGAACACTGAAGCTTTCTTT
CASSPFVALNTEAFF
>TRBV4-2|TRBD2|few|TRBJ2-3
TGTGCCAGCAGCCCCCAGCCGGGGGGAGATACGCAGTATTTT
CASSPQPGGDTQYF
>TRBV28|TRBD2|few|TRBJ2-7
TGTGCCAGCAACCCAGCGGGGGGGTTCTACGAGCAGTACTTC
CASNPAGGFYEQYF
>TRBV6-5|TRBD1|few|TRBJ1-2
TGTGCCAGCAGTTACGTTGGACAGGGGGCTTCAGGCTACACCTTC
CASSYVGQGASGYTF
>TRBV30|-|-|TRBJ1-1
TGTGCCTGGAGGGATATGAACACTGAAGCTTTCTTT
CAWRDMNTEAFF
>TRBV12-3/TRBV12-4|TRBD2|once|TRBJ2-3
TGTGCCAGCAGGAGAACTAGCGGGGGCACAGATACGCGGTATTTT
CASRRTSGGTDTRYF
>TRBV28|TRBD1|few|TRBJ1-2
TGTGCCAGCAGTTTATCGGGGGCTGGCAGACAGGGTGGCTACACCTTC
CASSLSGAGRQGGYTF
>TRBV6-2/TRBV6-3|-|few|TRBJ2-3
TGTGCCAGCAAGAACGCGGGACCCGGGACAGATACGCAGTATTTT
CASKNAGPGTDTQYF
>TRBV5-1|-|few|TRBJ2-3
TGCGCCAGCAGCCCTGGAGACTGGATGGCCACAGATACGCAGTATTTT
CASSPGDWMATDTQYF
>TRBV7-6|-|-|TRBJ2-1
TGTGCCAGCAGCTTAGCGGGGTTTGATGAGCAGTTCTTC
CASSLAGFDEQFF
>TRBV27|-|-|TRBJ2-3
TGTGCCAGCAGTTTACGGGGAGATAGCACAGATACGCAGTATTTT
CASSLRGDSTDTQYF
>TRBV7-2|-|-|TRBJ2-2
TGTGCCAGTAGGGTAAGAAGAGACACCGGGGAGCTGTTTTTT
CASRVRRDTGELFF
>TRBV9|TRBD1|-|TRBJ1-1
TGTGCCAGCAGCGTAGCCCCCGGGACAGGGGAGAACACTGAAGCTTTCTTT
CASSVAPGTGENTEAFF
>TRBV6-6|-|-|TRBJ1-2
TGTGCCAGCAGTGATTTGGCAGGATCGGATGGCTACACCTTC
CASSDLAGSDGYTF